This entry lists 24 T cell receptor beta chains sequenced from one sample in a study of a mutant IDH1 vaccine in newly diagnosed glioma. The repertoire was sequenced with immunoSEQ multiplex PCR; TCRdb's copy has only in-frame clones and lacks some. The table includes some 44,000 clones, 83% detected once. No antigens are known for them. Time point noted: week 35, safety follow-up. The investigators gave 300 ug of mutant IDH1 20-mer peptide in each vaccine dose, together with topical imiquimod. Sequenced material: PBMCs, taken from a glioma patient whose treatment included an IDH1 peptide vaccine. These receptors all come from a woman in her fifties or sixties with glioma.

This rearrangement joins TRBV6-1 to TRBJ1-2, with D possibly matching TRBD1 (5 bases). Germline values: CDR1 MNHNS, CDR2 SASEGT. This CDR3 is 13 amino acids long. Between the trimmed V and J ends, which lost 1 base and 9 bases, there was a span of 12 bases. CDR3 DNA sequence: TGTGCCAGCAGTGAAGGTCAACAGGATAGCTACACCTTC. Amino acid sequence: CASSEGQQDSYTF.

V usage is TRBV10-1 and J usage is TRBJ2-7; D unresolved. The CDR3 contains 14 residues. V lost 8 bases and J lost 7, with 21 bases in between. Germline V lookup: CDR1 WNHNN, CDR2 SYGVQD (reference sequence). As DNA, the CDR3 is TGCGCCAGCGGCCTCCCAAGGCCTCTTGGGGAGCAGTACTTC. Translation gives CASGLPRPLGEQYF.

The CDR3 spells CAWSVQTGFSPLHF. The CDR3 nucleotides are TGTGCCTGGAGTGTTCAGACAGGGTTTTCACCCCTCCACTTT. This chain links TRBV30 with TRBJ1-6; 7 bases align to TRBD1. The CDR3 runs 14 residues. V was pared by 0 bases and J by 9 bases, with 5 bases of the junction left unmatched. Germline V CDR1 and CDR2: GTSNPN, SVGIG (reference sequence). The whole variable domain, remainder taken from reference TRBV30 and TRBJ1-6, is SQTIHQWPATLVQPVGSPLSLECTVEGTSNPNLYWYRQAAGRGLQLLFYSVGIGQISSEVPQNLSASRPQDRQFILSSKKLLLSDSGFYLCAWSVQTGFSPLHFGNGTRLTVT.

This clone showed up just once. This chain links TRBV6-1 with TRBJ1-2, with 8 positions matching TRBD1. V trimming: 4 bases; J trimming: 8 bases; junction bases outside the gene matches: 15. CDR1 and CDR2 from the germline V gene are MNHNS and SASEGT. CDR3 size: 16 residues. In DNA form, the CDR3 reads TGTGCCAGCAGTGCCCCGATGCGCAGGGGGCGGGAGGGCTACACCTTC. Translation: CASSAPMRRGREGYTF.

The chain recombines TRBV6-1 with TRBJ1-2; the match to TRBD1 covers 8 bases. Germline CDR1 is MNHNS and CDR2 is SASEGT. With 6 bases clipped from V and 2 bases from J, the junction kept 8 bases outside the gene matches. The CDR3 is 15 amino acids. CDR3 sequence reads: CASSPQGGYNYGYTF. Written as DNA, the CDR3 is TGTGCCAGCAGCCCACAGGGGGGATACAACTATGGCTACACCTTC.

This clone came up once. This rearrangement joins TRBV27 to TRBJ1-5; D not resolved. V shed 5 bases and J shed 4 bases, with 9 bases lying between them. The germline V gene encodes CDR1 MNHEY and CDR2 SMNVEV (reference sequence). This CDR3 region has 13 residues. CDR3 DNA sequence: TGTGCCAGCAGTGCGAGGGTGAATCAGCCCCAGCATTTT. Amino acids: CASSARVNQPQHF.

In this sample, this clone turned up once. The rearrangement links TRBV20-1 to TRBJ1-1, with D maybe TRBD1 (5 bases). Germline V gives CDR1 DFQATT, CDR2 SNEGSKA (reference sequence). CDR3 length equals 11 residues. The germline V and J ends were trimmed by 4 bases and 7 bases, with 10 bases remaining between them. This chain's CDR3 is CSATRDVEAFF. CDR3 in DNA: TGCAGTGCTACCCGGGACGTTGAAGCTTTCTTT.

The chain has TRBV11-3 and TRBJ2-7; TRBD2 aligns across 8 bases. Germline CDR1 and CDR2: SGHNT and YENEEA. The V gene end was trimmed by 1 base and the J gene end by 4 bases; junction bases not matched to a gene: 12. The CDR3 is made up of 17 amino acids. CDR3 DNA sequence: TGTGCCAGCAGCTTAGCCTCGGGAGGGTTTCCGCCGTACGAGCAGTACTTC. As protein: CASSLASGGFPPYEQYF.

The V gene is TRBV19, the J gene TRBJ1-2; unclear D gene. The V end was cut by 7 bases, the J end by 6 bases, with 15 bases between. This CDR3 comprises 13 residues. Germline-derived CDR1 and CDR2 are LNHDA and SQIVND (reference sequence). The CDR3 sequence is CASKNREKDGYTF. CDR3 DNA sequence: TGTGCCAGTAAAAACCGGGAAAAAGATGGCTACACCTTC.

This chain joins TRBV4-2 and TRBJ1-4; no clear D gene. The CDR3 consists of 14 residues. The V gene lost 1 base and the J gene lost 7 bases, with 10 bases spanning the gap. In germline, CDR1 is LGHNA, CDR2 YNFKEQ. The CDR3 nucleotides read TGTGCCAGCAGCCAAGCCCAGGTCGGTGAAAAACTGTTTTTT. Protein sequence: CASSQAQVGEKLFF.

This CDR3 is CAWSLPRSGNSYEQYF. The CDR3 coding sequence is TGTGCCTGGAGTCTCCCGCGGTCAGGGAATAGCTACGAGCAGTACTTC. The chain is built from TRBV30 and TRBJ2-7, with D perhaps matching TRBD1 (5 bases). V was pared by 2 bases and J by 3 bases, with 20 bases between. In germline, CDR1 is GTSNPN, CDR2 SVGIG (reference sequence). The CDR3 runs to 16 residues.

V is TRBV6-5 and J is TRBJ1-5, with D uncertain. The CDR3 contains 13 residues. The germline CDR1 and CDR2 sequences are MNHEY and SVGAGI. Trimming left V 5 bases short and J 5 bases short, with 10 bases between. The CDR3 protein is CASSLTTDQPQHF. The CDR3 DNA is TGTGCCAGCAGTCTGACGACGGATCAGCCCCAGCATTTT.

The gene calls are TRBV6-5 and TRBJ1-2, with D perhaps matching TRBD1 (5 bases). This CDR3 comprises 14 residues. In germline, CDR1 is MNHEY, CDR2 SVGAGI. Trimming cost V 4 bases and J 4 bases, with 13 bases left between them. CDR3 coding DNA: TGTGCCAGCAGTTCGCCGGGACGGTCCTATGGCTACACCTTC. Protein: CASSSPGRSYGYTF.

The CDR3 loop reads CAWAPLGQYNSPLHF. The CDR3 nucleotides read TGTGCCTGGGCCCCCTTGGGACAGTATAATTCACCCCTCCACTTT. The genes are TRBV30 and TRBJ1-6; 7 bases are a match to TRBD1. V dropped 5 bases and J dropped 4; count of bases not matched to a gene: 8. The CDR3 has 15 amino acids. Germline assignment: CDR1 GTSNPN and CDR2 SVGIG (reference sequence).

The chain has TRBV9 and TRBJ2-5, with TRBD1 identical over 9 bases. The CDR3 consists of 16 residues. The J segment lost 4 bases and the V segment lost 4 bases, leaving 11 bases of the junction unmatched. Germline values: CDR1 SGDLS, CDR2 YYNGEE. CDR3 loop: CASSPWTGDTAETQYF. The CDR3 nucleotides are TGTGCCAGCAGCCCCTGGACAGGGGACACGGCAGAGACCCAGTACTTC. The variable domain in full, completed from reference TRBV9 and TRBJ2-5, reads DSGVTQTPKHLITATGQRVTLRCSPRSGDLSVYWYQQSLDQGLQFLIQYYNGEERAKGNILERFSAQQFPDLHSELNLSSLELGDSALYFCASSPWTGDTAETQYFGPGTRLLVL.

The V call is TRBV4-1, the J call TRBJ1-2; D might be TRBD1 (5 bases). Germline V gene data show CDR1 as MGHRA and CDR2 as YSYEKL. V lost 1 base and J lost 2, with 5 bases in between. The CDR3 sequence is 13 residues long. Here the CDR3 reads CASSQGQNYGYTF. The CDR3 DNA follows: TGCGCCAGCAGCCAAGGACAGAACTATGGCTACACCTTC.

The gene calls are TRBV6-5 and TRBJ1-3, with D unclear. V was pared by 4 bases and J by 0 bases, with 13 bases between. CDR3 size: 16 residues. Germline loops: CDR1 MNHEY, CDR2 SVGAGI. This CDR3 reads CASSLGRLLSGNTIYF. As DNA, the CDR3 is TGTGCCAGCAGTTTAGGCCGGCTCCTCTCTGGAAACACCATATATTTT.

The CDR3 loop is CASSEEGVGGYTF. The DNA of the CDR3 is TGTGCCAGCAGTGAAGAAGGGGTTGGTGGCTACACCTTC. The rearrangement uses TRBV2 and TRBJ1-2; D is perhaps TRBD1 (5 bases). The length of the CDR3 is 13 residues. Germline-derived CDR1 and CDR2 are SNHLY and FYNNEI. V was shortened by 1 base and J by 7 bases, with 10 bases between the two germline ends.

Here the CDR3 reads CASSIPGGLRSGANVLTF. CDR3 in DNA: TGTGCCAGCAGCATCCCAGGGGGCTTACGCTCTGGGGCCAACGTCCTGACTTTC. This chain joins TRBV28 and TRBJ2-6, with 8 bases fitting TRBD1. Per the germline V gene, CDR1 is MDHEN and CDR2 is SYDVKM. V was clipped by 6 bases and J by 0 bases; unmatched bases: 10. CDR3 size: 18 residues.

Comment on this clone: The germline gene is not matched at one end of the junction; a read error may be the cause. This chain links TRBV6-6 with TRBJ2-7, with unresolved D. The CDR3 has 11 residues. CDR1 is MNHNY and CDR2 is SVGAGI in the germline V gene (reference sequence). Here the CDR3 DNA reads TGTGCCAGCATTTACAACTACGAGCAGTACTTC. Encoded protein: CASIYNYEQYF.

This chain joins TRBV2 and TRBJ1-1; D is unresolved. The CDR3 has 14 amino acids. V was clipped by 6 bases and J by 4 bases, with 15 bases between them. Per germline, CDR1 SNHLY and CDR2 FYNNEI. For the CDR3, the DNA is TGTGCCAGCAGATTCCCGGCGGCGGGCACTGAAGCTTTCTTT. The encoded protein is CASRFPAAGTEAFF.

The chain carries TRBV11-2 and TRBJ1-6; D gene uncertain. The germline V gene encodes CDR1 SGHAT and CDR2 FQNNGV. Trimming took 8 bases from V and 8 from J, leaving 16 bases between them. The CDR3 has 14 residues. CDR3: CASSRAISDSPLHF. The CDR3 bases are TGTGCCAGCTCCCGGGCCATAAGCGATTCACCCCTCCACTTT.

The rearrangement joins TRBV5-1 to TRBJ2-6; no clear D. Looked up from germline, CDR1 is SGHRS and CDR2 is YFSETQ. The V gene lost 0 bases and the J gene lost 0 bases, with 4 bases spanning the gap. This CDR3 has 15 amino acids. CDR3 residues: CASSLEGSGANVLTF. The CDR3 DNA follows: TGCGCCAGCAGCTTGGAGGGCTCTGGGGCCAACGTCCTGACTTTC.

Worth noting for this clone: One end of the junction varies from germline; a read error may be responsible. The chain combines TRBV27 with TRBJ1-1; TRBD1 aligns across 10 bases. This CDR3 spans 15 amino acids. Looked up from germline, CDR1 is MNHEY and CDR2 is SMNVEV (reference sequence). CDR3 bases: TGTGCCAGCAGTGGTCGGGGACAGGGGAACAATGAAGCTTTCTTT. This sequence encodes CASSGRGQGNNEAFF.